The clone carrying this T cell receptor beta chain was counted ten times or more. The antigen is unknown. The trim removed 6 bases at V and 0 bases at J, leaving 8 bases unmatched. CDR1 and CDR2 from the germline V gene are SGHRS and YFSETQ. The CDR3 is 16 residues long. This record comes from a study of CD8 T cells in ankylosing spondylitis. Findings and limits, study-wide: It appeared that ankylosing spondylitis blood was characterized by a TCR beta motif of under ten highly homologous variants.

Making use of molecular barcodes, quantitative 5'-RACE generated TCR beta libraries. TCRdb called the 5' RACE reads again in MiXCR, with one record for every CDR3 protein. In the table there are about 130,000 distinct CDR3 sequences, around 7% of which are singletons. What was sequenced was blood, either unsorted or a sorted T cell fraction (not recorded which). This chain uses TRBV5-1 with TRBJ1-1; TRBD1 agrees at 10 bases. The receptor was isolated from a male donor with ankylosing spondylitis or in good health (not recorded which). CDR3 coding DNA: TGCGCCAGCACCCAACGGGACAGGGGACTGAACACTGAAGCTTTCTTT. Protein product: CASTQRDRGLNTEAFF. The full variable domain, in which reference TRBV5-1 and TRBJ1-1 provide the parts outside the CDR3, is KAGVTQTPRYLIKTRGQQVTLSCSPISGHRSVSWYQQTPGQGLQFLFEYFSETQRNKGNFPGRFSGRQFSNSRSEMNVSTLELGDSALYLCASTQRDRGLNTEAFFGQGTRLTVV.